Listed below are T cell receptor beta chains from one sample, sequenced in a study of blood T cell repertoires in COVID-19. Only in-frame clones appear in the TCRdb table, and some are missing; sequencing was by immunoSEQ multiplex PCR. The sample records 200,000 to 250,000 clones, almost 90% being singletons. Sample: PBMCs or T cells enriched from blood (not recorded which). The receptors derive from a woman between 50 and 59 years old with acute COVID-19. CDR3s include the opening cysteine and the closing phenylalanine or tryptophan. A D gene is named only where the DNA matches it firmly. Clone size, where shown, is once, few, many, or a class for clones that have expanded.

abundance: -; d_gene: -; v_gene: TRBV19; j_gene: TRBJ2-7; CDR3aa: CASSTLAFPPYEQYF; CDR3nt: TGTGCCAGTAGTACCTTAGCTTTTCCCCCCTACGAGCAGTACTTC
abundance: -; d_gene: -; v_gene: TRBV28; j_gene: TRBJ1-5; CDR3aa: CASNGGSNQPQHF; CDR3nt: TGTGCCTCGAACGGAGGTAGCAATCAGCCCCAGCATTTT
abundance: few; d_gene: TRBD2; v_gene: TRBV5-1; j_gene: TRBJ2-2; CDR3aa: CASSLAGDGTGELFF; CDR3nt: TGCGCCAGCAGCTTAGCGGGAGACGGTACCGGGGAGCTGTTTTTT
abundance: -; d_gene: -; v_gene: TRBV11-2; j_gene: TRBJ1-1; CDR3aa: CASSLGWGGRTEAFF; CDR3nt: TGTGCCAGCAGCTTAGGCTGGGGGGGAAGGACTGAAGCTTTCTTT
abundance: -; d_gene: -; v_gene: TRBV18; j_gene: TRBJ2-5; CDR3aa: CASSPTGTIQETQYF; CDR3nt: TGTGCCAGCTCGCCGACCGGGACAATCCAAGAGACCCAGTACTTC
abundance: -; d_gene: -; v_gene: TRBV29-1; j_gene: TRBJ2-4; CDR3aa: CSVEGAAKNIQYF; CDR3nt: TGCAGCGTTGAGGGGGCAGCCAAAAACATTCAGTACTTC
abundance: -; d_gene: TRBD1; v_gene: TRBV7-2; j_gene: TRBJ1-2; CDR3aa: CASSLFSWGQGADGYTF; CDR3nt: TGTGCCAGCAGCTTATTTAGTTGGGGGCAGGGGGCGGATGGCTACACCTTC
abundance: -; d_gene: -; v_gene: TRBV11-2; j_gene: TRBJ2-2; CDR3aa: CASSPLRSNTGELFF; CDR3nt: TGTGCCAGCAGCCCTTTGCGGTCGAACACCGGGGAGCTGTTTTTT
abundance: -; d_gene: -; v_gene: TRBV7-2; j_gene: TRBJ2-3; CDR3aa: CASSLVVTDTQYF; CDR3nt: TGTGCCAGCAGCTTAGTAGTAACAGATACGCAGTATTTT
abundance: -; d_gene: -; v_gene: TRBV29-1; j_gene: TRBJ2-1; CDR3aa: CSVEDSKHRPGDEQFF; CDR3nt: TGCAGCGTTGAAGATTCCAAACACAGGCCTGGGGATGAGCAGTTCTTC
abundance: -; d_gene: TRBD1; v_gene: TRBV6-2/TRBV6-3; j_gene: TRBJ1-1; CDR3aa: CASSQPTYDRGGTEAFF; CDR3nt: TGTGCCAGCAGTCAACCTACCTACGACAGGGGGGGGACTGAAGCTTTCTTT
abundance: -; d_gene: -; v_gene: TRBV7-2; j_gene: TRBJ1-5; CDR3aa: CASSKTDKGGGKHF; CDR3nt: TGTGCCAGCAGCAAAACAGACAAAGGAGGTGGAAAGCATTTT
abundance: -; d_gene: -; v_gene: TRBV4-3; j_gene: TRBJ1-2; CDR3aa: CASSQEMVWEAGYTF; CDR3nt: TGCGCCAGCAGCCAAGAGATGGTTTGGGAGGCTGGCTACACCTTC
abundance: -; d_gene: -; v_gene: TRBV6-5; j_gene: TRBJ1-2; CDR3aa: CASSYSWGHGYTF; CDR3nt: TGTGCCAGCAGTTACTCGTGGGGCCATGGCTACACCTTC
abundance: -; d_gene: TRBD2; v_gene: TRBV11-2; j_gene: TRBJ2-1; CDR3aa: CASSRGGVSYNEQFF; CDR3nt: TGTGCCAGCTCCCGGGGGGGTGTTTCCTACAATGAGCAGTTCTTC
abundance: -; d_gene: -; v_gene: TRBV10-3; j_gene: TRBJ1-6; CDR3aa: CAISETTGADRSSPLHF; CDR3nt: TGTGCCATCAGTGAGACGACAGGAGCCGACAGAAGTTCACCCCTCCACTTT
abundance: -; d_gene: TRBD2; v_gene: TRBV7-6; j_gene: TRBJ2-7; CDR3aa: CASSWGEGGSYEQYF; CDR3nt: TGTGCCAGCAGCTGGGGGGAGGGAGGGTCCTACGAGCAGTACTTC
abundance: few; d_gene: -; v_gene: TRBV6-7; j_gene: TRBJ1-1; CDR3aa: CASSSPRFREGTEAFF; CDR3nt: TGTGCCAGCAGTTCACCACGGTTCAGGGAGGGCACTGAAGCTTTCTTT
abundance: -; d_gene: TRBD2; v_gene: TRBV27; j_gene: TRBJ2-7; CDR3aa: CASRGTAGGTYEQYF; CDR3nt: TGTGCCAGCAGGGGTACAGCGGGAGGAACCTACGAGCAGTACTTC
abundance: once; d_gene: -; v_gene: TRBV7-2; j_gene: TRBJ2-6; CDR3aa: CASRDSGANVLTF; CDR3nt: TGTGCCAGCCGGGACTCTGGGGCCAACGTCCTGACTTTC
abundance: -; d_gene: -; v_gene: TRBV3-1/TRBV3-2; j_gene: TRBJ2-5; CDR3aa: CASSQEGAETQYF; CDR3nt: TGTGCCAGCAGCCAAGAAGGAGCAGAGACCCAGTACTTC
abundance: -; d_gene: -; v_gene: TRBV7-8; j_gene: TRBJ1-5; CDR3aa: CASSRTNQPQHF; CDR3nt: TGTGCCAGCAGCCGAACAAATCAGCCCCAGCATTTT
abundance: -; d_gene: TRBD1; v_gene: TRBV27; j_gene: TRBJ1-2; CDR3aa: CASSFAGGLNYGYTF; CDR3nt: TGTGCCAGCAGTTTCGCAGGGGGCCTTAACTATGGCTACACCTTC
abundance: -; d_gene: TRBD2; v_gene: TRBV4-2; j_gene: TRBJ2-3; CDR3aa: CASSRRRSLAAGPRDTQYF; CDR3nt: TGTGCCAGCAGCCGAAGGCGGTCCCTAGCGGCAGGCCCCCGGGATACGCAGTATTTT
abundance: -; d_gene: TRBD2; v_gene: TRBV11-2; j_gene: TRBJ2-5; CDR3aa: CASSFFAGGLQETQYF; CDR3nt: TGTGCCAGCAGCTTTTTTGCGGGAGGACTTCAAGAGACCCAGTACTTC